The 23 T cell receptor beta chains below were found in one sample sequenced in a study of PD-L1 blockade in urothelial cancer. Sequenced by immunoSEQ multiplex PCR; TCRdb stores in-frame clones only, minus some. The sample records 50,000 or so clones, approximately 86% being singletons. As to time point: pretreatment peripheral blood. Sequencing was performed on PBMCs, taken around atezolizumab (anti-PD-L1) treatment. The receptors derive from a man in his 60s with urothelial cancer.

This sequence joins TRBV6-6 and TRBJ2-1, with TRBD2 matching over 15 bases. This CDR3 has 15 residues. Germline V gene sequence: CDR1 MNHNY, CDR2 SVGAGI (reference sequence). With 7 bases clipped from V and 7 bases from J, the junction kept 5 bases outside the gene matches. The CDR3 reads CASTPGTSGRNEQFF. CDR3 coding DNA: TGTGCCAGCACCCCAGGGACTAGCGGGAGGAATGAGCAGTTCTTC.

The CDR3 loop reads CAIRAQGAYEQYF. The CDR3 coding sequence is TGTGCCATCAGGGCCCAGGGGGCCTACGAGCAGTACTTC. The chain recombines TRBV10-3 with TRBJ2-7; 7 nucleotides align to TRBD1. The CDR3 covers 13 residues. Germline V CDR1 and CDR2: ENHRY, SYGVKD. Trimming at V came to 6 bases and at J to 2 bases, leaving 4 bases not matched to a gene.

The chain couples TRBV5-1 to TRBJ2-2; TRBD1 matches at 10 bases. With 2 bases clipped from V and 2 bases from J, the junction kept 3 bases outside the gene matches. The CDR3 runs 16 residues. Germline loops: CDR1 SGHRS, CDR2 YFSETQ. The CDR3 coding sequence is TGCGCCAGCAGCTTAGGGGACAGGGGAAACACCGGGGAGCTGTTTTTT. It yields the protein CASSLGDRGNTGELFF.

This chain joins TRBV30 and TRBJ2-7; TRBD1 is a possible D gene (6 bases). From germline, CDR1 is GTSNPN and CDR2 SVGIG (reference sequence). The CDR3 consists of 13 residues. V was shortened by 0 bases and J by 6 bases, with 12 bases between the two germline ends. The CDR3 is CAWSVSRGSEQYF. DNA of the CDR3: TGTGCCTGGAGTGTATCCAGGGGTAGCGAGCAGTACTTC.

V usage is TRBV4-1 and J usage is TRBJ1-5; D unresolved. Trimming removed 0 bases at V and 4 bases at J, with 13 bases between. The length of the CDR3 is 16 residues. In germline, CDR1 is MGHRA, CDR2 YSYEKL. CDR3 in amino acids: CASSQEPGILNQPQHF. The CDR3 DNA sequence: TGCGCCAGCAGCCAAGAACCGGGGATTTTGAATCAGCCCCAGCATTTT.

This clone was counted between two and nine times. The chain combines TRBV30 with TRBJ1-1; 7 bases fit TRBD1. The CDR3 length is 12 residues. V was pared by 7 bases and J by 2 bases, with 4 bases of the junction left unmatched. CDR1 is GTSNPN and CDR2 is SVGIG in the germline V gene (reference sequence). The CDR3 sequence: CALTGQNTEAFF. DNA for the CDR3: TGTGCCTTGACAGGGCAAAACACTGAAGCTTTCTTT.

The chain links TRBV5-4 to TRBJ2-7, with 10 positions matching TRBD2. The CDR3 is 14 residues long. Trimming cost V 4 bases and J 6 bases; bases outside gene matches: 7. CDR1 and CDR2 from the germline V gene are SGHNT and YYREEE (reference sequence). The CDR3 is CASSPGLAFGEQYF. CDR3 coding DNA: TGTGCCAGCAGCCCGGGACTAGCGTTCGGCGAGCAGTACTTC.

The chain recombines TRBV7-2 with TRBJ1-2; D unresolved. Germline V gives CDR1 SGHTA, CDR2 FQGNSA. CDR3 length equals 15 residues. Trimming pared 0 bases from V and 0 bases from J, leaving 8 bases between. CDR3 sequence: CASSLARQTNYGYTF. CDR3 nucleotide sequence: TGTGCCAGCAGCTTAGCGAGGCAGACTAACTATGGCTACACCTTC.

The chain links TRBV5-4 to TRBJ1-4; 11 bases line up with TRBD1. J was trimmed by 5 bases and V by 10 bases; bases with no gene match: 13. The CDR3 has 16 residues. From germline, CDR1 is SGHNT and CDR2 YYREEE (reference sequence). The CDR3 DNA follows: TGTGCCTTCCGGACAGGGGGCAGGGGGGTGAATGAAAAACTGTTTTTT. Amino acid sequence: CAFRTGGRGVNEKLFF. Looking up the rest from reference TRBV5-4 and TRBJ1-4 gives the full variable domain: ETGVTQSPTHLIKTRGQQVTLRCSSQSGHNTVSWYQQALGQGPQFIFQYYREEENGRGNFPPRFSGLQFPNYSSELNVNALELDDSALYLCAFRTGGRGVNEKLFFGSGTQLSVL.

The gene calls are TRBV28 and TRBJ2-7; 9 bases map to TRBD1. There are 15 residues in the CDR3. Germline CDR1 and CDR2: MDHEN and SYDVKM. The ends lost 2 bases at V and 1 base at J; junction bases unmatched: 3. The CDR3 is CASSLPGTGSYEQYF. For the CDR3, the DNA is TGTGCCAGCAGTTTACCGGGGACAGGGTCCTACGAGCAGTACTTC.

This clone was picked up a small number of times. The CDR3 region is CASSKRTAEAFF. The CDR3, as DNA: TGTGCCAGTAGTAAGCGGACCGCCGAAGCTTTCTTT. The chain links TRBV19 to TRBJ1-1; D not certain. The CDR3 sequence is 12 residues long. The germline V gene encodes CDR1 LNHDA and CDR2 SQIVND (reference sequence). V lost 4 bases and J lost 8, with 11 bases in between.

The chain employs TRBV6-1 and TRBJ2-7; 7 bases map to TRBD1. From germline, CDR1 is MNHNS and CDR2 SASEGT. The V and J ends lost 5 bases and 3 bases, in that order; junction bases with no gene match: 10. This CDR3 is 15 amino acids long. CDR3 sequence: CASSPTMTGNYEQYF. CDR3 coding DNA: TGTGCCAGCAGTCCTACGATGACAGGGAACTACGAGCAGTACTTC.

The V gene is TRBV6-1, the J gene TRBJ1-1; weak D call: TRBD1 (5 bases). The V end was cut by 6 bases, the J end by 0 bases, with 14 bases between. The CDR3 runs to 15 residues. CDR1 is MNHNS, CDR2 SASEGT, per germline. The CDR3 bases are TGTGCCAGCAGAGACAGAACCTCCATGAACACTGAAGCTTTCTTT. Its protein product is CASRDRTSMNTEAFF.

Here the CDR3 DNA reads TGTGCCAGCAGCGAGCGGGATGCAGATACGCAGTATTTT. Residues: CASSERDADTQYF. The gene calls are TRBV6-1 and TRBJ2-3; TRBD2 matches 7 bases. V lost 6 bases, J lost 4 bases, and 4 bases stayed unmatched. This CDR3 comprises 13 residues. Germline values: CDR1 MNHNS, CDR2 SASEGT.

This sequence joins TRBV6-5 and TRBJ2-1; 9 bases are shared with TRBD1. After removal of 8 bases from V and 10 bases from J, the junction contained 9 bases not matched to a gene. The CDR3 consists of 13 residues. Germline V CDR1 and CDR2: MNHEY, SVGAGI. The CDR3 DNA sequence: TGTGCCAGCCTGGACAGGGGTAAAGGGGAGCAGTTCTTC. Its translation is CASLDRGKGEQFF.

The chain joins TRBV5-1 to TRBJ2-7, with D perhaps TRBD2 (5 bases). This CDR3 is built from 13 residues. Trimming removed 4 bases from V and 3 bases from J, with 11 bases in between. Germline V CDR1 and CDR2: SGHRS, YFSETQ. The CDR3 spells CASSPTIYYEQYF. In DNA form, the CDR3 reads TGCGCCAGCAGCCCGACTATCTACTACGAGCAGTACTTC.

The chain is built from TRBV5-8 and TRBJ2-2; possibly TRBD2 for D (6 bases). The CDR3 runs 16 residues. The germline CDR1 and CDR2 sequences are SGHTS and YDEGEE. V was trimmed by 7 bases and J by 5 bases, leaving 21 bases between them. CDR3 DNA sequence: TGTGCCAGCGGGCTTGAGGGGAGGCTATTAACCGGGGAGCTGTTTTTT. Translation: CASGLEGRLLTGELFF.

This clone was seen a handful of times. V is TRBV5-1 and J is TRBJ1-1, with D uncertain. V lost 3 bases, J lost 1 base, and 4 bases lay in between. CDR3 length: 12 residues. Germline CDR1 is SGHRS and CDR2 is YFSETQ. For the CDR3, the DNA is TGCGCCAGCAGCTCCGGGAACACTGAAGCTTTCTTT. Translation: CASSSGNTEAFF.

The V gene is TRBV27, the J gene TRBJ2-5; TRBD2 aligns across 10 bases. The germline gives CDR1 MNHEY, CDR2 SMNVEV (reference sequence). V trimming: 2 bases; J trimming: 5 bases; junction bases outside the gene matches: 8. This CDR3 contains 16 residues. This chain's CDR3 is CASSLTASGRWETQYF. In nucleotides, the CDR3 is TGTGCCAGCAGTTTAACGGCTAGCGGGAGATGGGAGACCCAGTACTTC.

This clone was counted a single time. V usage is TRBV18 and J usage is TRBJ2-7, with TRBD2 identical over 7 bases. Looked up from germline, CDR1 is KGHSH and CDR2 is LQKENI. The V gene end was trimmed by 5 bases and the J gene end by 0 bases; junction bases not matched to a gene: 7. The CDR3 totals 15 residues. The chain's CDR3 is CASSAPAGFSYEQYF. CDR3 nucleotides: TGTGCCAGCTCAGCTCCAGCGGGGTTCTCCTACGAGCAGTACTTC.

V usage is TRBV11-2 and J usage is TRBJ2-7, with a possible D match to TRBD1 (7 bases). CDR3 length: 14 amino acids. V was clipped by 6 bases and J by 3 bases, with 15 bases between them. The germline gives CDR1 SGHAT, CDR2 FQNNGV. This CDR3 is CASRRRQGGYEQYF. DNA of the CDR3: TGTGCCAGCAGACGTAGACAGGGAGGCTACGAGCAGTACTTC.

This chain uses TRBV7-3 with TRBJ2-1, with a possible D match to TRBD2 (5 bases). Germline V gene lookup returns CDR1 SGHTA and CDR2 FQGTGA. The CDR3 extends over 15 amino acids. V shed 3 bases and J shed 7 bases, with 16 bases lying between them. CDR3 DNA: TGTGCCAGCAGCTTGACTTCCCGGGATGGGAATGAGCAGTTCTTC. Protein: CASSLTSRDGNEQFF.

This rearrangement joins TRBV2 to TRBJ1-1; 7 bases agree with TRBD1. Trimming cost V 6 bases and J 4 bases; bases outside gene matches: 11. Germline V gene data show CDR1 as SNHLY and CDR2 as FYNNEI. The CDR3 extends over 15 amino acids. The CDR3 DNA follows: TGTGCCAGCAGAGATGACAGGGTCGGGGCCACTGAAGCTTTCTTT. Translation: CASRDDRVGATEAFF.